The 2 T cell receptor beta chains presented below share a single source sample, sequenced in a study of PD-1 blockade in mismatch repair-deficient tumors. Method: immunoSEQ multiplex PCR; TCRdb's copy keeps in-frame clones and lacks some. The sample holds fewer than 100,000 clones, around 85% seen once. The sequencing here drew on peripheral blood, taken 12 weeks after starting pembrolizumab. Source of these receptors: an adult with mismatch repair-deficient cancer.

The chain combines TRBV19 with TRBJ2-1; 10 nucleotides align to TRBD2. Germline CDR1 reads LNHDA; CDR2 reads SQIVND (reference sequence). The CDR3 is 16 residues long. V shed 4 bases and J 5 bases; nucleotides not matched to a gene: 8. The CDR3 loop reads CASSTASGRGNNEQFF. The CDR3 DNA sequence: TGTGCCAGTAGTACGGCTAGCGGGAGAGGGAACAATGAGCAGTTCTTC.

The chain employs TRBV7-9 and TRBJ1-2; 7 bases align to TRBD1. The CDR3 sequence is 14 residues long. V was clipped by 6 bases and J by 0 bases; unmatched bases: 4. The germline V gene encodes CDR1 SEHNR and CDR2 FQNEAQ (reference sequence). The CDR3 DNA reads TGTGCCAGCAGAGACGACAGGGCTAACTATGGCTACACCTTC. As protein: CASRDDRANYGYTF.